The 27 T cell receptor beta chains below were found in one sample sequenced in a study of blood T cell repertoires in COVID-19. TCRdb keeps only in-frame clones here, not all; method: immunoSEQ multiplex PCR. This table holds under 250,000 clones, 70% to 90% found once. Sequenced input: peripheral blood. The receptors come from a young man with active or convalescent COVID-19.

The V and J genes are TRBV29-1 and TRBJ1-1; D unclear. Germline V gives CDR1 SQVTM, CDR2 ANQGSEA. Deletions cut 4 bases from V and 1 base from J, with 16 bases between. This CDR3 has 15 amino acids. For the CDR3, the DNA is TGCAGCGTTGGGGAGGGCGCTTTTGAGAACACTGAAGCTTTCTTT. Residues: CSVGEGAFENTEAFF.

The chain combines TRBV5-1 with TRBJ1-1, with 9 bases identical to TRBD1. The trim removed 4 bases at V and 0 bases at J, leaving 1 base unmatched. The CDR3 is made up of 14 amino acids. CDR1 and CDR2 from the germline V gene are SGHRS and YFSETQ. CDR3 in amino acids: CASSGTGMNTEAFF. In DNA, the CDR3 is TGCGCCAGCAGCGGGACAGGGATGAACACTGAAGCTTTCTTT.

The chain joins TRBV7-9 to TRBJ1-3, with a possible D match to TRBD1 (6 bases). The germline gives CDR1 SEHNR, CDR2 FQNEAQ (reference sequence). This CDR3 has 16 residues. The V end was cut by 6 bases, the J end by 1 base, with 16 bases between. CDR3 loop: CASSPPQGSSGNTIYF. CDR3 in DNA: TGTGCCAGCAGTCCCCCACAGGGCAGTTCTGGAAACACCATATATTTT.

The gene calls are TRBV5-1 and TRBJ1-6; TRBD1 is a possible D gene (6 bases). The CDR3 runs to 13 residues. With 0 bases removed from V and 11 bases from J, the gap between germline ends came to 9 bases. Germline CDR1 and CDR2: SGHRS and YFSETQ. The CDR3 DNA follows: TGCGCCAGCAGCTTGGACAGGGATCCACCCCTCCACTTT. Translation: CASSLDRDPPLHF. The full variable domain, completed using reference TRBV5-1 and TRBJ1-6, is KAGVTQTPRYLIKTRGQQVTLSCSPISGHRSVSWYQQTPGQGLQFLFEYFSETQRNKGNFPGRFSGRQFSNSRSEMNVSTLELGDSALYLCASSLDRDPPLHFGNGTRLTVT.

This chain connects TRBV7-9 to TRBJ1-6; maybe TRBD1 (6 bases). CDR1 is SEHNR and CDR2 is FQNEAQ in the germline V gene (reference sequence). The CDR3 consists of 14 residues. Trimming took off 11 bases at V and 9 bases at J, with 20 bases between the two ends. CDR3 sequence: CAVQTGQGSSPLHF. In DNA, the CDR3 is TGTGCCGTGCAGACCGGGCAGGGGAGTTCACCCCTCCACTTT.

CDR3 in amino acids: CATINGGGRYEQYF. CDR3 coding DNA: TGTGCCACCATCAACGGCGGGGGTCGCTACGAGCAGTACTTC. This sequence joins TRBV28 and TRBJ2-7, with 7 bases matching TRBD2. The length of the CDR3 is 14 residues. Germline CDR1 MDHEN, CDR2 SYDVKM. V lost 10 bases to trimming and J lost 3 bases; unmatched junction nucleotides: 12.

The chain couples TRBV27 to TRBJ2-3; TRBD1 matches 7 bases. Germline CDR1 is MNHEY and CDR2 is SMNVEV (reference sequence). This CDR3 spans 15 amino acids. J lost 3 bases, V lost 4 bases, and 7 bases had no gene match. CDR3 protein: CASSSEQGLTDTQYF. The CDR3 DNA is TGTGCCAGCAGTTCCGAACAGGGGCTGACAGATACGCAGTATTTT.

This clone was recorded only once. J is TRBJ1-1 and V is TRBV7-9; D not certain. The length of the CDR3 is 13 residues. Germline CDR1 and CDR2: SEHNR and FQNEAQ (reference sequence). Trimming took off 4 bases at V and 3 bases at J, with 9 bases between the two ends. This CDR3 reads CASSSAAYTEAFF. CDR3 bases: TGTGCCAGCAGCTCAGCGGCTTACACTGAAGCTTTCTTT. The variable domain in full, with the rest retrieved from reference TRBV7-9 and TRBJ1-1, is DTGVSQNPRHKITKRGQNVTFRCDPISEHNRLYWYRQTLGQGPEFLTYFQNEAQLEKSRLLSDRFSAERPKGSFSTLEIQRTEQGDSAMYLCASSSAAYTEAFFGQGTRLTVV.

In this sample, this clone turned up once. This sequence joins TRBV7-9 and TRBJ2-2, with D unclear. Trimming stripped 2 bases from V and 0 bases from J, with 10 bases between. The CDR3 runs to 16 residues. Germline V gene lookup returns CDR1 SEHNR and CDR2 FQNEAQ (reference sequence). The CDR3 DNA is TGTGCCAGCAGCTTACCCCCGCCGGCGAACACCGGGGAGCTGTTTTTT. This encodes CASSLPPPANTGELFF.

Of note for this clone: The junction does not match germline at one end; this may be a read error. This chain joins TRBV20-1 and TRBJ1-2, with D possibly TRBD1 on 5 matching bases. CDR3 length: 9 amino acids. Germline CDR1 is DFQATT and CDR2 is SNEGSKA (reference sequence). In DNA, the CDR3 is TGCAGTGCCAGCGGGACCGCAAGCTTC. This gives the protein CSASGTASF.

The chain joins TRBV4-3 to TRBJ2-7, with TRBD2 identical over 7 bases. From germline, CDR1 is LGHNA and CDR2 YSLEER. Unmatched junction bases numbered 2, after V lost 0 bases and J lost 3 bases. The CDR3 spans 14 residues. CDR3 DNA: TGCGCCAGCAGCCAAGAAGCGGGAAGCTACGAGCAGTACTTC. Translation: CASSQEAGSYEQYF.

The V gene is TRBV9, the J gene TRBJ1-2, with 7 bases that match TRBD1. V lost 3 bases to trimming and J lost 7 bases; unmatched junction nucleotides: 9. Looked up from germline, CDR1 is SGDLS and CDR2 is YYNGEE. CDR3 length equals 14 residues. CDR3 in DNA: TGTGCCAGCAGCGCCCAGACAGGGACGGGTGGCTACACCTTC. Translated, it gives CASSAQTGTGGYTF. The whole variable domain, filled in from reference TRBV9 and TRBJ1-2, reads DSGVTQTPKHLITATGQRVTLRCSPRSGDLSVYWYQQSLDQGLQFLIQYYNGEERAKGNILERFSAQQFPDLHSELNLSSLELGDSALYFCASSAQTGTGGYTFGSGTRLTVV.

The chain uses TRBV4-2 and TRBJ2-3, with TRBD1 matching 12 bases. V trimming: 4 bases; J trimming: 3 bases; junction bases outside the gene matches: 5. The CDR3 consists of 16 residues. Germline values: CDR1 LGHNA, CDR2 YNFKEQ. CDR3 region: CASSLGDRGRTDTQYF. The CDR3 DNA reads TGTGCCAGCAGCCTGGGGGACAGGGGGCGAACAGATACGCAGTATTTT.

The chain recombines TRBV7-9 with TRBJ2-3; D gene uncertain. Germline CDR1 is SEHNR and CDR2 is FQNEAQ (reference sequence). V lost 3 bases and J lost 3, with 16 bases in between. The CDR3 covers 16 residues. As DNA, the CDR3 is TGTGCCAGCAGCTTTGCGGATAGCCAAAATACAGATACGCAGTATTTT. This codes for CASSFADSQNTDTQYF.

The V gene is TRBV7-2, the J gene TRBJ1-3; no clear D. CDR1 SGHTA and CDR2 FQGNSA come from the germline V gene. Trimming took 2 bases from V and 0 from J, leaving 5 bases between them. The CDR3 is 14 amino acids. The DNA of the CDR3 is TGTGCCAGCAGCTTACCGGGCTCTGGAAACACCATATATTTT. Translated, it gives CASSLPGSGNTIYF.

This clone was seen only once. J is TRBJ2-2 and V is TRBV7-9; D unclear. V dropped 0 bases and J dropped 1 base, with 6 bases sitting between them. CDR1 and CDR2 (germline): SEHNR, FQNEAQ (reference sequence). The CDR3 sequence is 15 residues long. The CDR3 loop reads CASSLALGNTGELFF. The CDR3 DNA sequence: TGTGCCAGCAGCTTAGCACTTGGGAACACCGGGGAGCTGTTTTTT.

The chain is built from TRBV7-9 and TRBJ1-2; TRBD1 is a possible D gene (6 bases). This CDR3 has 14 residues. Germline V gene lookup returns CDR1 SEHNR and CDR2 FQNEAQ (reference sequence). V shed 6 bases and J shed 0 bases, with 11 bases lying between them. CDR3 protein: CASRTDSSNYGYTF. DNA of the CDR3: TGTGCCAGCAGGACGGACAGCTCTAACTATGGCTACACCTTC.

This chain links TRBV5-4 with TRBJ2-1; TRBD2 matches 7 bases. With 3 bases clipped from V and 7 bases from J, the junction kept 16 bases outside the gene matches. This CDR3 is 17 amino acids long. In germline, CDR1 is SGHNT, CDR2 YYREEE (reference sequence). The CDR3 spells CASSSGTMRRMGNEQFF. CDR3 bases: TGTGCCAGCAGCTCTGGGACTATGCGGCGAATGGGAAATGAGCAGTTCTTC. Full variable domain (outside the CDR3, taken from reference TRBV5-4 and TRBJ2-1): ETGVTQSPTHLIKTRGQQVTLRCSSQSGHNTVSWYQQALGQGPQFIFQYYREEENGRGNFPPRFSGLQFPNYSSELNVNALELDDSALYLCASSSGTMRRMGNEQFFGPGTRLTVL.

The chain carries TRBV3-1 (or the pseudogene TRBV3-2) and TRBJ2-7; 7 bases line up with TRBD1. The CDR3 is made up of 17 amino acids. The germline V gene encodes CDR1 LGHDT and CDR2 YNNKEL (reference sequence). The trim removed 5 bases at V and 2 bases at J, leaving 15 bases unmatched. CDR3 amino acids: CASSATKHPDRAYEQYF. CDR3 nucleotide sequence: TGTGCCAGCAGCGCTACGAAACATCCTGACAGGGCCTACGAGCAGTACTTC.

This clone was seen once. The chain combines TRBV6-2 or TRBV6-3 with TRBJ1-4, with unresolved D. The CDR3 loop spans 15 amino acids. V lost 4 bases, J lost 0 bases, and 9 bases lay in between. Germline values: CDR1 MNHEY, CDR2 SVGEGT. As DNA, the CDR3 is TGTGCCAGCAGTTCCGGGAGCGCAACTAATGAAAAACTGTTTTTT. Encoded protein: CASSSGSATNEKLFF.

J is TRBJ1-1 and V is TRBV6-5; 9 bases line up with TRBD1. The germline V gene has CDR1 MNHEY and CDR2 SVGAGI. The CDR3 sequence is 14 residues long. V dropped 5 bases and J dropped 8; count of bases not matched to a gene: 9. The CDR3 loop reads CASSPTTGTGEAFF. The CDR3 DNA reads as TGTGCCAGCAGTCCCACTACCGGGACAGGGGAAGCTTTCTTT.

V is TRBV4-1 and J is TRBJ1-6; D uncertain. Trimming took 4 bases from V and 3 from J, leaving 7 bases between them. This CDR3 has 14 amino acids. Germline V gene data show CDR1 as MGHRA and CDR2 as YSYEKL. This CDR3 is CASSPGSYNSPLHF. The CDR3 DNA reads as TGCGCCAGCAGCCCCGGGAGCTATAATTCACCCCTCCACTTT.

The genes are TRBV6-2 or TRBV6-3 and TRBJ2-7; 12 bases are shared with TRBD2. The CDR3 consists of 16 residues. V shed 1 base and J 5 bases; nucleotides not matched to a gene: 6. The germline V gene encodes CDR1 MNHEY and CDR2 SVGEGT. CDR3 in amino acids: CASSYWTSGILNEQYF. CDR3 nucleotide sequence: TGTGCCAGCAGTTACTGGACTAGCGGGATATTAAACGAGCAGTACTTC.

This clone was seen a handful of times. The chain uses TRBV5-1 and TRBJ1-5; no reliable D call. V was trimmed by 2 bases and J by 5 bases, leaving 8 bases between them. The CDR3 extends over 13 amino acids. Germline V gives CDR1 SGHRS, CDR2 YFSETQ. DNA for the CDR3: TGCGCCAGCAGCTTATCTGCAGATCAGCCCCAGCATTTT. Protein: CASSLSADQPQHF.

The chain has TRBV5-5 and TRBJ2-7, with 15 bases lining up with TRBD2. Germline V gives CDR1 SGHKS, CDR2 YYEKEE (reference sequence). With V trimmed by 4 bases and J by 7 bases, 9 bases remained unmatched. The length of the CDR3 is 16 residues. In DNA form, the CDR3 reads TGTGCCAGCAGCATCGGACTAGCGGGAGGGCCTGGGGAGCAGTACTTC. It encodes CASSIGLAGGPGEQYF. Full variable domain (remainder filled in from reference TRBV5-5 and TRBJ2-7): DAGVTQSPTHLIKTRGQQVTLRCSPISGHKSVSWYQQVLGQGPQFIFQYYEKEERGRGNFPDRFSARQFPNYSSELNVNALLLGDSALYLCASSIGLAGGPGEQYFGPGTRLTVT.

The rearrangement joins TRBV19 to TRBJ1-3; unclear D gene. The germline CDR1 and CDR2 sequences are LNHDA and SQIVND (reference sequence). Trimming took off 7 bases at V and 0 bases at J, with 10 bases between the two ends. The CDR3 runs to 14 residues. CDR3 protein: CASIQSYSGNTIYF. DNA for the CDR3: TGTGCCAGTATACAATCGTACTCTGGAAACACCATATATTTT. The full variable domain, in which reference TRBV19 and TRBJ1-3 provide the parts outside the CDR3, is DGGITQSPKYLFRKEGQNVTLSCEQNLNHDAMYWYRQDPGQGLRLIYYSQIVNDFQKGDIAEGYSVSREKKESFPLTVTSAQKNPTAFYLCASIQSYSGNTIYFGEGSWLTVV.

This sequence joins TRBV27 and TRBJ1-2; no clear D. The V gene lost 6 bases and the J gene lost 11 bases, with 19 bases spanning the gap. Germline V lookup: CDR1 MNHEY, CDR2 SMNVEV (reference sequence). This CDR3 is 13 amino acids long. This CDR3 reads CASRGSFGEGYTF. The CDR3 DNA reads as TGTGCCAGCAGGGGGAGCTTCGGTGAAGGATACACCTTC.